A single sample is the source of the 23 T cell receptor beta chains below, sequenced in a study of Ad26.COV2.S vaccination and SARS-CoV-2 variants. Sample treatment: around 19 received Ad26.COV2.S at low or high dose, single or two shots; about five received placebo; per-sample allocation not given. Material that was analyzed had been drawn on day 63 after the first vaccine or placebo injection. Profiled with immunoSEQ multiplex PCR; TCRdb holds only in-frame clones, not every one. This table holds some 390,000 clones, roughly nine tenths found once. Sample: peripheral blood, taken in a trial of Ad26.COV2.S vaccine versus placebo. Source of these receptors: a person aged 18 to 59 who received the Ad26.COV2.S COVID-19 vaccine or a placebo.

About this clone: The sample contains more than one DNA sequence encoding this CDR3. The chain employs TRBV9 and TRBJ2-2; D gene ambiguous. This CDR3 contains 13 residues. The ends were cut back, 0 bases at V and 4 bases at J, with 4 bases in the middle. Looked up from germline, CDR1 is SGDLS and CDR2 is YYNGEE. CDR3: CASSVASTGELFF. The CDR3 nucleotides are TGTGCCAGCAGCGTAGCGTCCACCGGGGAGCTGTTTTTT.

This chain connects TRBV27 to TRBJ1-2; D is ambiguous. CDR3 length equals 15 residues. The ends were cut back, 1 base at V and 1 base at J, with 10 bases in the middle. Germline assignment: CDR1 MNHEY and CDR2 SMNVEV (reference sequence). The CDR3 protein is CASSLLGKNNYGYTF. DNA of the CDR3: TGTGCCAGCAGTTTATTGGGAAAGAATAACTATGGCTACACCTTC.

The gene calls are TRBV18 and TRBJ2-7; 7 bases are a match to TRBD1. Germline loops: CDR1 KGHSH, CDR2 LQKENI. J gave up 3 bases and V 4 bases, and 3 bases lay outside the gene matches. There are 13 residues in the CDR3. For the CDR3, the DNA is TGTGCCAGCTCACGGGACAGCATCTACGAGCAGTACTTC. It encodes CASSRDSIYEQYF.

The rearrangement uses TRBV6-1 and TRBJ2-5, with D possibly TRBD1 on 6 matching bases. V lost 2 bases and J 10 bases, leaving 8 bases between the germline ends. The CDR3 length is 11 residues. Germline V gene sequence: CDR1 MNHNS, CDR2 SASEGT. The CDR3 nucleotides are TGTGCCAGCAGTGAAAGGGGGTTCCAGTACTTC. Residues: CASSERGFQYF.

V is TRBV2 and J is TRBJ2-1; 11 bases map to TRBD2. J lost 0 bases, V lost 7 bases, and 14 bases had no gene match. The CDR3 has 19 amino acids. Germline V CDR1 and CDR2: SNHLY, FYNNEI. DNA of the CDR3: TGTGCCAGCACCCGATCAGGGACTAGCGGCCCTAGCTCCTACAATGAGCAGTTCTTC. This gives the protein CASTRSGTSGPSSYNEQFF.

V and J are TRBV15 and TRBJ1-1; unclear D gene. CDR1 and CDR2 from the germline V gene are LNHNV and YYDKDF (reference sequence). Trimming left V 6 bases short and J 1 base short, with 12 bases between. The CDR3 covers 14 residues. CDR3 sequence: CATRTELENTEAFF. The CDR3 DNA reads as TGTGCCACCAGAACAGAATTAGAGAACACTGAAGCTTTCTTT.

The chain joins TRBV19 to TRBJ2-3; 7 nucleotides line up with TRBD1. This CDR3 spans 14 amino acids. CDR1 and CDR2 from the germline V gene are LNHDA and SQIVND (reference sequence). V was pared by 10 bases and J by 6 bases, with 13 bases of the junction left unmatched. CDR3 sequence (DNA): TGTGCCACCTCAACCGGGACAGTATCGGATACGCAGTATTTT. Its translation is CATSTGTVSDTQYF.

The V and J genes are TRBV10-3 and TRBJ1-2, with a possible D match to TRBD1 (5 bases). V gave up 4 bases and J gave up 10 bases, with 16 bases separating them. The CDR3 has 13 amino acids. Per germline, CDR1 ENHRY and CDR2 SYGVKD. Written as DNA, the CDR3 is TGTGCCATCAGTGCCCCCCGACAGCCAACCTACACCTTC. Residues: CAISAPRQPTYTF.

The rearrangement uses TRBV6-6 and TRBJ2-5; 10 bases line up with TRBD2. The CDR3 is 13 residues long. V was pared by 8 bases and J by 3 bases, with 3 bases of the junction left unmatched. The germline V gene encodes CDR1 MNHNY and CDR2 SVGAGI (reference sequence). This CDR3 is CASASGGEETQYF. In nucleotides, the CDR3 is TGTGCCAGCGCCAGCGGGGGGGAAGAGACCCAGTACTTC.

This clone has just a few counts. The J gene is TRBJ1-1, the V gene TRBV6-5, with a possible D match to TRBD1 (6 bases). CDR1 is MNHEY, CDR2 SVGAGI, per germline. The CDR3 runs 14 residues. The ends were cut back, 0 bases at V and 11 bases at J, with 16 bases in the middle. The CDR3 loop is CASSYSSPGAGAFF. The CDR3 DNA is TGTGCCAGCAGTTACTCCTCTCCGGGGGCTGGGGCTTTCTTT.

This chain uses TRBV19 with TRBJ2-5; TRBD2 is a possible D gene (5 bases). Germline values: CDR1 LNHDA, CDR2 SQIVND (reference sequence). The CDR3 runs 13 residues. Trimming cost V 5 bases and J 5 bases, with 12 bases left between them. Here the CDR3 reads CASSWASGETQYF. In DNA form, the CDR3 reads TGTGCCAGTAGTTGGGCCTCGGGGGAGACCCAGTACTTC.

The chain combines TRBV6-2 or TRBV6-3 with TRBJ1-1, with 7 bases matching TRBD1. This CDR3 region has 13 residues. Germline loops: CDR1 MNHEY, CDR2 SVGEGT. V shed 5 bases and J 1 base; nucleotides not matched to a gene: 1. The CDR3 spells CASSDRENTEAFF. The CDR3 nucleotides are TGTGCCAGCAGTGACAGGGAGAACACTGAAGCTTTCTTT.

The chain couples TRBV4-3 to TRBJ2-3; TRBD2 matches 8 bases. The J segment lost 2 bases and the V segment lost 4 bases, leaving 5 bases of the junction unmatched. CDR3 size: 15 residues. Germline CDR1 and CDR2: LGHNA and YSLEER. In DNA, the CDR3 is TGCGCCAGCAGCCCGCACGGGGGGGTCACAGATACGCAGTATTTT. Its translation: CASSPHGGVTDTQYF.

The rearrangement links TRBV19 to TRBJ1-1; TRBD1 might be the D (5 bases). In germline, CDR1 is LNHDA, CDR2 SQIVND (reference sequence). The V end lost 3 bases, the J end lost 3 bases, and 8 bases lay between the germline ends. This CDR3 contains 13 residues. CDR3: CASSIQGDTEAFF. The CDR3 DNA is TGTGCCAGTAGTATTCAGGGAGACACTGAAGCTTTCTTT.

CDR3 region: CASSSVETQYF. Written as DNA, the CDR3 is TGTGCCAGCAGCTCCGTAGAGACCCAGTACTTC. The rearrangement joins TRBV7-9 to TRBJ2-5; no reliable D call. The V end lost 4 bases, the J end lost 4 bases, and 4 bases lay between the germline ends. From germline, CDR1 is SEHNR and CDR2 FQNEAQ (reference sequence). This CDR3 has 11 amino acids.

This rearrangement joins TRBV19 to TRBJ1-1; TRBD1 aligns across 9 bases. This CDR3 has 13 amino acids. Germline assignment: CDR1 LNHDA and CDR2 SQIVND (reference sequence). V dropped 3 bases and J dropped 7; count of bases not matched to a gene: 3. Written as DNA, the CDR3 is TGTGCCAGTAGTATCTCGGGACAGGGTGAAGCTTTCTTT. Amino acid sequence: CASSISGQGEAFF. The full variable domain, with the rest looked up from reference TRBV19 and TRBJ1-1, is DGGITQSPKYLFRKEGQNVTLSCEQNLNHDAMYWYRQDPGQGLRLIYYSQIVNDFQKGDIAEGYSVSREKKESFPLTVTSAQKNPTAFYLCASSISGQGEAFFGQGTRLTVV.

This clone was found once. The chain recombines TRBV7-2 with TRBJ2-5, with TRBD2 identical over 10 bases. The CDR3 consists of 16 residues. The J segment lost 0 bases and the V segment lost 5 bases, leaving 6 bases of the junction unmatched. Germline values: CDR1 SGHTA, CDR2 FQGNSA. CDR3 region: CASSPRSGGYQETQYF. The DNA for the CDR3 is TGTGCCAGCAGCCCACGTAGCGGGGGGTACCAAGAGACCCAGTACTTC.

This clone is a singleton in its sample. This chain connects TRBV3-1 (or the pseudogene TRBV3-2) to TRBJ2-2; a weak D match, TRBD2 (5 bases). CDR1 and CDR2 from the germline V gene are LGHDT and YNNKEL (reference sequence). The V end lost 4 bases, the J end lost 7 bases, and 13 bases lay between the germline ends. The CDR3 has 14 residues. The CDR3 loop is CASSLKGRGGELFF. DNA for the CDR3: TGTGCCAGCAGCCTTAAGGGTCGGGGCGGGGAGCTGTTTTTT.

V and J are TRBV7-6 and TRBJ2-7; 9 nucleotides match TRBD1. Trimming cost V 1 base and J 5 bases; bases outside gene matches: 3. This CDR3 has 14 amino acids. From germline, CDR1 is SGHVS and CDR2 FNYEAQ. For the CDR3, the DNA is TGTGCCAGCAGCTTAGAACAGGGGGCGAACGAGCAGTACTTC. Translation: CASSLEQGANEQYF.

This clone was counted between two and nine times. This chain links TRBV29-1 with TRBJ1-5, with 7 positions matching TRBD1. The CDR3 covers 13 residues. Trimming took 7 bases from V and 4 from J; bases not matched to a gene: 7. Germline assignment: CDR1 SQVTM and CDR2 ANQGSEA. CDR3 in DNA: TGCAGCGCGGCGGGACAGAATAATCAGCCCCAGCATTTT. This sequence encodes CSAAGQNNQPQHF.

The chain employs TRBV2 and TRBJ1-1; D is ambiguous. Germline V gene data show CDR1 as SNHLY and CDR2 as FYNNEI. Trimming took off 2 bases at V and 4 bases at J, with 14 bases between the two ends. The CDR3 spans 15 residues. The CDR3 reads CASSERQNYITEAFF. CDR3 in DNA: TGTGCCAGCAGTGAACGGCAGAATTACATCACTGAAGCTTTCTTT.

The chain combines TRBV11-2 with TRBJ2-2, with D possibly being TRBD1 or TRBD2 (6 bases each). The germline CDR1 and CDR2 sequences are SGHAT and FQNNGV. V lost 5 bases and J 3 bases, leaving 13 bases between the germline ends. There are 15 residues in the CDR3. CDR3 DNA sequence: TGTGCCAGCAGCCCTTGGGGGGCCGACACCGGGGAGCTGTTTTTT. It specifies CASSPWGADTGELFF. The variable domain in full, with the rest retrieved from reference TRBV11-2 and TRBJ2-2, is EAGVAQSPRYKIIEKRQSVAFWCNPISGHATLYWYQQILGQGPKLLIQFQNNGVVDDSQLPKDRFSAERLKGVDSTLKIQPAKLEDSAVYLCASSPWGADTGELFFGEGSRLTVL.

The CDR3: CASGLLSETQYF. DNA of the CDR3: TGTGCTAGTGGTTTGCTTTCGGAGACCCAGTACTTC. The genes are TRBV12-5 and TRBJ2-5; D not certain. With 2 bases removed from V and 5 bases from J, the gap between germline ends came to 6 bases. Germline assignment: CDR1 LGHNT and CDR2 FRNRAP. The CDR3 length is 12 residues. The whole variable domain, filled in from reference TRBV12-5 and TRBJ2-5, reads DARVTQTPRHKVTEMGQEVTMRCQPILGHNTVFWYRQTMMQGLELLAYFRNRAPLDDSGMPKDRFSAEMPDATLATLKIQPSEPRDSAVYFCASGLLSETQYFGPGTRLLVL.